This T cell receptor beta chain was profiled in a study of long-term antiretroviral therapy in people with HIV. At the survey level, the v3.0 immunoSEQ assay was run. This table comes from immunoSEQ multiplex PCR, and its TCRdb copy is limited to in-frame clones, with some not included. The table has around 21,000 clones, 81% seen once; the top ten hold roughly 7%. The germline CDR1 and CDR2 sequences are MNHEY and SVGAGI. Trimming removed 5 bases at V and 8 bases at J, with 15 bases between. The CDR3 has 13 residues. The study, taken as a whole, reports: Upon ART, diversity increased but remained lower than transplant donor controls. Someone took the blood between about 2004 and 2018, maybe while older ART regimens were in use. Pre-ART clonal expansions dominated every time point's repertoire.

Details on this clone: Its cognate antigen is unknown.

Material: unsorted PBMCs, obtained 1.5 years after starting antiretroviral therapy. V and J are TRBV6-5 and TRBJ1-2; the D gene is possibly TRBD1 (5 bases). This sequence was found in a man aged 25-40 years with HIV. CDR3 sequence reads: CASSLQGLYGYTF. CDR3 bases: TGTGCCAGCAGTCTCCAGGGCCTTTACGGCTACACCTTC.